The clone carrying this T cell receptor beta chain was recorded many times. V dropped 2 bases and J dropped 1 base, with 10 bases sitting between them. CDR3 length: 15 amino acids. The V gene's germline CDR1 is WNHNN and CDR2 SYGVQD (reference sequence). TCRdb re-analysed the RT-PCR reads in MiXCR, keeping a single row per CDR3 protein. In the table there are more than 550,000 distinct CDR3 sequences, over 12% of which are singletons. The sample consisted of memory CD4+ T cells from blood. V and J are TRBV10-1 and TRBJ2-3, with D possibly being TRBD1 (6 bases). The clonotype comes from a female donor in good health, serving as a healthy control. The CDR3 coding sequence is TGCGCCAGCAGTGAGGAAGGGGGTCGCACAGATACGCAGTATTTT. Translating gives CASSEEGGRTDTQYF.